This T cell receptor beta chain stems from a study of T cells after yellow fever vaccination. At least ten counts were recorded for this clonotype. Trimming stripped 3 bases from V and 2 bases from J, with 8 bases between. From germline, CDR1 is SGHVS and CDR2 FQNEAQ. The CDR3 length is 14 residues. A process of 5'RACE template switching, which added a universal primer site and UMIs, was used to make TCR cDNA. MiXCR, run by TCRdb on the 5' RACE reads, gives a single entry per CDR3 protein. The data contain over 110,000 distinct CDR3 sequences, 6.5% to 8.5% of them singletons. The receptor comes from a man aged 25-45 years who received the YFV17D yellow fever vaccine. The source material was CD4+ T cells sorted from PBMCs, sampled 5 days after the yellow fever booster vaccination. V and J are TRBV7-8 and TRBJ1-5; no definite D call. This CDR3 is CASSFARGNQPQHF. The DNA for the CDR3 is TGTGCCAGCAGCTTCGCCCGCGGCAATCAGCCCCAGCATTTT. Full variable domain (remainder filled in from reference TRBV7-8 and TRBJ1-5): GAGVSQSPRYKVAKRGQDVALRCDPISGHVSLFWYQQALGQGPEFLTYFQNEAQLDKSGLPSDRFFAERPEGSVSTLKIQRTQQEDSAVYLCASSFARGNQPQHFGDGTRLSIL.